The source of this T cell receptor beta chain is a study of blood T cells in healthy people across ages. A sample-barcoded 5' primer and a J-beta primer mix were used in a second PCR of about 7 to 12 cycles. TCRdb independently ran MiXCR on the 5' RACE reads; one entry per CDR3 protein. The sample contains roughly 900,000 distinct CDR3 sequences, roughly 48% of which appear only once. The V and J ends lost 2 bases and 4 bases, in that order; junction bases with no gene match: 8. Germline-derived CDR1 and CDR2 are DFQATT and SNEGSKA (reference sequence). The length of the CDR3 is 15 residues. This chain connects TRBV20-1 to TRBJ1-2; 9 nucleotides match TRBD1. This TCR came from a man aged 25 to 45 in good health. The sequencing input was blood. CDR3 sequence (DNA): TGCAGTGCTAGATCGGGACAGGGACCCGGCTATGGCTACACCTTC. It codes for CSARSGQGPGYGYTF.